This TCR beta chain was recovered during a study of CD8 T cells in ankylosing spondylitis. From the 5' RACE reads, TCRdb called clonotypes with MiXCR, one entry per CDR3 protein. This repertoire shows 240,000 or so distinct CDR3 sequences, roughly a tenth found once; its top ten account for 6% to 8%. Germline loops: CDR1 DFQATT, CDR2 SNEGSKA (reference sequence). The V and J ends lost 1 base and 4 bases, in that order; junction bases with no gene match: 11. The CDR3 length is 19 residues. This clonotype was counted ten times or more. The source material was blood, either unsorted or a sorted T cell fraction (not recorded which). V usage is TRBV20-1 and J usage is TRBJ2-2; 14 nucleotides agree with TRBD2. This TCR derives from a male donor with ankylosing spondylitis or in good health (not recorded which). The CDR3 sequence is CSARVAQGLAGDGTGELFF. In DNA form, the CDR3 reads TGCAGTGCTAGAGTCGCACAGGGACTAGCGGGAGACGGCACCGGGGAGCTGTTTTTT.